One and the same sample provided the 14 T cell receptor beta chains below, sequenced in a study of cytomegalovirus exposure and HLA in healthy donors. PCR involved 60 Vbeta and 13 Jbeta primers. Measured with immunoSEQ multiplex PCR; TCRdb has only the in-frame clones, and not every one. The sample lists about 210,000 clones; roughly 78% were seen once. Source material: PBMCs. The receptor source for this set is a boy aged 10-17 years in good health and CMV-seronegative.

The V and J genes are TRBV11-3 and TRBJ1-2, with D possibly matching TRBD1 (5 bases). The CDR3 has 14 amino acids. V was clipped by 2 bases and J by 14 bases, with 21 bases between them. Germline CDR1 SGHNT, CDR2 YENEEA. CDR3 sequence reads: CASSLNDRINLRTF. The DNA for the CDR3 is TGTGCCAGCAGCTTAAATGACAGAATCAATCTTAGGACCTTC.

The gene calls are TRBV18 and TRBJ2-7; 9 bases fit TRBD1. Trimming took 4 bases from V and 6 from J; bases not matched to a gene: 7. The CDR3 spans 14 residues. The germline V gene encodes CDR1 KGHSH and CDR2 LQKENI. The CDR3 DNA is TGTGCCAGCTCACAGGACAGGGGTATACTCGAGCAGTACTTC. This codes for CASSQDRGILEQYF. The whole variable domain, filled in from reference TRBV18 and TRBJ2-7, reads NAGVMQNPRHLVRRRGQEARLRCSPMKGHSHVYWYRQLPEEGLKFMVYLQKENIIDESGMPKERFSAEFPKEGPSILRIQQVVRGDSAAYFCASSQDRGILEQYFGPGTRLTVT.

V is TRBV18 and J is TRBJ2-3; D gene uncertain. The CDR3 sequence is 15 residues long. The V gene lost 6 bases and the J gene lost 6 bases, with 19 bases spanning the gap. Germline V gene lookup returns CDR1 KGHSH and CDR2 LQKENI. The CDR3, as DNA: TGTGCCAGCTCCTCCACCGGGTCCGAGCTGGATACGCAGTATTTT. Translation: CASSSTGSELDTQYF.

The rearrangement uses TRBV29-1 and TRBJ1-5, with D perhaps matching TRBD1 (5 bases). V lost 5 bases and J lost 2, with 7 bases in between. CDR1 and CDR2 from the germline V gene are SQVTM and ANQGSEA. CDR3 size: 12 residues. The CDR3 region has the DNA TGCAGCGTTAGCAGGGGCAATCAGCCCCAGCATTTT. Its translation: CSVSRGNQPQHF.

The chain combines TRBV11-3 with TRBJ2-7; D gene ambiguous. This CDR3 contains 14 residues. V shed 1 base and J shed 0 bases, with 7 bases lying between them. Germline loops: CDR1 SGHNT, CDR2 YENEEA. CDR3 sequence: CASSLVPGSYEQYF. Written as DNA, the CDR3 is TGTGCCAGCAGCTTAGTTCCCGGCTCCTACGAGCAGTACTTC. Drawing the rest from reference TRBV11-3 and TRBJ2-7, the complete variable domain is EAGVVQSPRYKIIEKKQPVAFWCNPISGHNTLYWYLQNLGQGPELLIRYENEEAVDDSQLPKDRFSAERLKGVDSTLKIQPAELGDSAVYLCASSLVPGSYEQYFGPGTRLTVT.

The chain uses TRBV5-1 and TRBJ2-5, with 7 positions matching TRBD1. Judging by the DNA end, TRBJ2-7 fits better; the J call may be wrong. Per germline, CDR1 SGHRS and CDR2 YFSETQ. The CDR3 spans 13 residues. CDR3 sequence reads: CASSLGQGDEQYF. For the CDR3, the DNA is TGCGCCAGCAGCTTGGGGCAGGGGGACGAGCAGTACTTC.

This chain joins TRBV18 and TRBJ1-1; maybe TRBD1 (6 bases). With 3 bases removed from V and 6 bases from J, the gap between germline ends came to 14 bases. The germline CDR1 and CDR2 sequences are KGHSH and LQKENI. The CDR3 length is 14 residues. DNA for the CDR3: TGTGCCAGCTCACCGGCTACAGGGTTGGCTGAAGCTTTCTTT. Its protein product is CASSPATGLAEAFF.

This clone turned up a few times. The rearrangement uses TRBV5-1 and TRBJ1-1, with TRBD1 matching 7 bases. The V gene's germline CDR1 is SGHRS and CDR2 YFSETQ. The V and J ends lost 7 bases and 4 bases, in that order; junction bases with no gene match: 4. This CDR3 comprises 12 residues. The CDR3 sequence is CASSGGTTEAFF. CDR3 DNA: TGCGCCAGCTCAGGGGGGACCACTGAAGCTTTCTTT.

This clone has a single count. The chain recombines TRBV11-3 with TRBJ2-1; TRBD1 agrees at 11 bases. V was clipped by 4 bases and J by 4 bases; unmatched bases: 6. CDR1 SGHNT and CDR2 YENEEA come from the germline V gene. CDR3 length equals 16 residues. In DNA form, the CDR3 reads TGTGCCAGCAGCTCCCGGACAGGGGGCTTTTACAATGAGCAGTTCTTC. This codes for CASSSRTGGFYNEQFF.

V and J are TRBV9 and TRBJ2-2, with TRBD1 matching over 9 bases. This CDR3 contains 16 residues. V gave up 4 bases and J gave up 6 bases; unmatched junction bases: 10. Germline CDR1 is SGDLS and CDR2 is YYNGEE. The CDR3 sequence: CASSPPGQGRAGELFF. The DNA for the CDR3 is TGTGCCAGCAGCCCGCCGGGACAGGGTAGGGCCGGGGAGCTGTTTTTT.

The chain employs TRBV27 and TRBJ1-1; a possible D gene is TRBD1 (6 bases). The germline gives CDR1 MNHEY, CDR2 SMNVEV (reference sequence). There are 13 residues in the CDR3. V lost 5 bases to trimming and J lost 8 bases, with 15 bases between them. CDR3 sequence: CASSPRQVREAFF. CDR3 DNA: TGTGCCAGCAGTCCCCGACAGGTGAGGGAAGCTTTCTTT.

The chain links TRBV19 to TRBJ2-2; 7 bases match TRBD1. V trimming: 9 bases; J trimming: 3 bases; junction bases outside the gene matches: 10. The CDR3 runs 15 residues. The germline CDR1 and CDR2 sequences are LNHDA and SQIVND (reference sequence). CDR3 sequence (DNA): TGTGCCAGCATGACAGGGATCGCGGACACCGGGGAGCTGTTTTTT. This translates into CASMTGIADTGELFF.

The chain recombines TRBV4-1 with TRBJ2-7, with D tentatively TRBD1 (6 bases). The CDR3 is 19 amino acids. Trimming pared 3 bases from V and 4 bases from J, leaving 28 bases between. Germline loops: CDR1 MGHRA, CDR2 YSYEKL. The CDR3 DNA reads TGCGCCAGCAGCCACCCGACGTCGGGCCCCGTCAGGGGCGGATACGAGCAGTACTTC. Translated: CASSHPTSGPVRGGYEQYF.

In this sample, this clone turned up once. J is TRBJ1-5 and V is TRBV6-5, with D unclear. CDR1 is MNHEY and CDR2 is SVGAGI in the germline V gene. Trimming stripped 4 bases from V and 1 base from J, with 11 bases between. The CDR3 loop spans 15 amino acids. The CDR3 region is CASSLFGSSNQPQHF. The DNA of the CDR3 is TGTGCCAGCAGTTTATTTGGCTCGAGCAATCAGCCCCAGCATTTT.